The T cell receptor beta chain under discussion was sequenced for a study of T cell repertoires in cytomegalovirus infection (dated by TCRdb to the late 2010s). General notes on the study: Peptide stimulations targeted recently identified HLA-C-restricted CMV epitopes, whose presentation resists viral immunomodulation, together with well-studied HLA-B-restricted epitopes. Donor HLA type was relevant to the analysis, because carriage of CMV infection together with the matching HLA type was indicated by public TCR beta signatures.

The CDR3 runs 15 amino acids, cysteine and phenylalanine included. Only CDR3 DNA remains: 45 bases, in frame from the first base. In the germline V gene, CDR1 corresponds to MDHEN and CDR2 to SYDVKM. V is pruned by 5 bases and J by 3 bases, leaving 5 bases of the junction without a gene match. Paper-wide results and their limitations: Cumulative frequency of public TCR beta family members discriminated carriers of CMV infection plus the relevant HLA type in this cohort and an independent roughly 330-donor cohort. In the ex vivo response, HLA-C-restricted CMV-specific TCR beta clonotypes were dominant, and in two of eight donors the single most frequent clonotype came from this HLA-C-restricted group.

Regarding this clonotype: No antigen is known for it. Per-base quality was not reported, and no clone a single base away is much larger than it.

The sample was run on an Illumina HiSeq 1500. The public reads were quality trimmed at Q25 with fastp and then assembled into clones with MiXCR by TCRdb, keeping productive beta chains. Here each entry gathers all rows of one CDR3 protein and keeps the most common genes and DNA. The sample table lists about 470,000 distinct CDR3 sequences, roughly 42% of them with a count of one. The ten largest clones take up around 45% of the sample. Interpreted using the paper, the treatment or condition label stands for: in vitro stimulation with specific CMV peptide epitopes to enrich CMV-specific T cells. This sample comprised cultured PBMCs, obtained from culture after CMV antigen stimulation. This receptor was taken from a human donor in good health (CMV status not recorded). Some clones in this sample may be carry-over from other donors' samples. The chain is assembled from TRBV28 and TRBJ2-1, and 9 junction bases match TRBD2. The CDR3 protein: CASSTGTSRYNEQFF. The DNA is as follows: TGTGCCAGCAGTACCGGGACTAGCCGCTACAATGAGCAGTTCTTC.